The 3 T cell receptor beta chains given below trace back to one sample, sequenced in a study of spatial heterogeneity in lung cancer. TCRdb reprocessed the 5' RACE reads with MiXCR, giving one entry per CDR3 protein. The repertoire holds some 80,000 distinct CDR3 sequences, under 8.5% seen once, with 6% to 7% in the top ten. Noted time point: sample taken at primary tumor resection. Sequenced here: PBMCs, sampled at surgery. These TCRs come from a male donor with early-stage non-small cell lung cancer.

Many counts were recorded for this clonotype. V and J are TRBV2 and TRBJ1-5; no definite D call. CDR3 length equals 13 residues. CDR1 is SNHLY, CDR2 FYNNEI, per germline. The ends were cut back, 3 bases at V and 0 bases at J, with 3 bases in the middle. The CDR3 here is CASSDVSNQPQHF. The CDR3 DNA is TGTGCCAGCAGTGATGTTAGCAATCAGCCCCAGCATTTT.

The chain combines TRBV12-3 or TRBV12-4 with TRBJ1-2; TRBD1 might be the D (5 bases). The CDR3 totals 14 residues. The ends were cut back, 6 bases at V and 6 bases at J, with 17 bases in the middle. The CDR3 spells CASRPRESLHGYTF. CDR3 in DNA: TGTGCCAGCAGACCCAGGGAGTCCCTCCATGGCTACACCTTC.

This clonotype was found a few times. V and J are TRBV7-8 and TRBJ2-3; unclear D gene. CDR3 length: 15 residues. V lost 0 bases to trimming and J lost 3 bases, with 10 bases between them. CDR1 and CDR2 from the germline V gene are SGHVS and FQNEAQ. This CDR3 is CASSLAADQTDTQYF. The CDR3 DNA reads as TGTGCCAGCAGCTTAGCCGCGGACCAAACAGATACGCAGTATTTT.